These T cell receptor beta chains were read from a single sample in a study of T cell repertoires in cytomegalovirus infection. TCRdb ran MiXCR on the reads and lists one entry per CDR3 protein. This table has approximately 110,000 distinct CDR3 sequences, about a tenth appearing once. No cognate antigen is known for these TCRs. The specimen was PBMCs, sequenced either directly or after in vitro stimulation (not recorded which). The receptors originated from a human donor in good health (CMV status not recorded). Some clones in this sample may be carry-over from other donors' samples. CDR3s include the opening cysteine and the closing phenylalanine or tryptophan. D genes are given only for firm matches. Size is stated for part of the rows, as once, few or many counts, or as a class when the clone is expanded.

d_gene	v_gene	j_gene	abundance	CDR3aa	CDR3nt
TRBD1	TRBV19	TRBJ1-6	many	CASTVTGTGSAFGISPLHF	TGTGCCAGTACCGTCACCGGGACAGGGTCCGCGTTCGGCATTTCACCCCTCCACTTT
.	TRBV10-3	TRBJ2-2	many	CAISETFRDTGELFF	TGTGCCATCAGTGAGACCTTCCGGGACACCGGGGAGCTGTTTTTT
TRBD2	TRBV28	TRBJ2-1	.	CASSLSGRRNEQFF	TGTGCCAGCAGTTTAAGCGGGAGGCGGAATGAGCAGTTCTTC
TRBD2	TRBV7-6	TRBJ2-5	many	CASQGLEETQYF	TGTGCCAGCCAGGGACTAGAAGAGACCCAGTACTTC
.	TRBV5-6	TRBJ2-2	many	CASSSRTANTGELFF	TGTGCCAGCAGCTCAAGGACAGCGAACACCGGGGAGCTGTTTTTT
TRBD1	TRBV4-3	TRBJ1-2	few	CASSQEKGGAYGYTF	TGCGCCAGCAGCCAAGAGAAAGGGGGCGCCTATGGCTACACCTTC
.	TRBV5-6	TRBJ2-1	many	CASSPQWGNNEQFF	TGTGCCAGCAGCCCCCAATGGGGGAACAATGAGCAGTTCTTC
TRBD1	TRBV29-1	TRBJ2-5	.	CSVEGRQGAIGQETQYF	TGCAGCGTTGAAGGCCGGCAGGGGGCAATAGGCCAAGAGACCCAGTACTTC
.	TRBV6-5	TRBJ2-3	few	CASSYWQGGTDTQYF	TGTGCCAGCAGTTACTGGCAGGGTGGTACGGATACGCAGTATTTT
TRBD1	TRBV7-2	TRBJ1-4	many	CASSLGQGGEKLFF	TGTGCCAGCAGCTTAGGCCAGGGGGGGGAAAAACTGTTTTTT
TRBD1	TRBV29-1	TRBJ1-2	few	CSSGGDYGYTF	TGCAGCTCAGGGGGAGACTATGGCTACACCTTC
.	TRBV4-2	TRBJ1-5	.	CASSQDRTNQPQHF	TGTGCCAGCAGCCAAGATAGAACAAATCAGCCCCAGCATTTT
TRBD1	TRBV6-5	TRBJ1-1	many	CASSYLDRTNTEAFF	TGTGCCAGCAGTTACCTGGACAGGACGAACACTGAAGCTTTCTTT
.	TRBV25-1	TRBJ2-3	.	CASSPVGGTQYF	TGTGCCAGCAGTCCGGTGGGGGGTACGCAGTATTTT
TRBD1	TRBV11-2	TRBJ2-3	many	CASSPWTGGWSFADTQYF	TGTGCCAGCAGCCCCTGGACAGGGGGATGGAGTTTCGCAGATACGCAGTATTTT
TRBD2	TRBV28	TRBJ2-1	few	CASSLLSGSTVF	TGTGCCAGCAGTTTACTTAGCGGGAGTACGGTCTTC
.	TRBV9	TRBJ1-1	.	CASSPDTGKNTEAFF	TGTGCCAGCAGCCCCGACACAGGGAAGAACACTGAAGCTTTCTTT
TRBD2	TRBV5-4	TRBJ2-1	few	CASRSWGGMINEQFF	TGTGCCAGCAGGTCCTGGGGGGGTATGATCAATGAGCAGTTCTTC
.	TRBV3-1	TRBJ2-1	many	CASSQFLYNEQFF	TGTGCCAGCAGCCAGTTTTTATACAATGAGCAGTTCTTC
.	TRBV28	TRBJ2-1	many	CASSLFGSSYNEQFF	TGTGCCAGCAGTTTATTCGGGAGCTCCTACAATGAGCAGTTCTTC
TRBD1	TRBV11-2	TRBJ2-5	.	CASSHPGTGYKETEYF	TGTGCCAGCAGCCACCCCGGGACAGGGTACAAAGAGACCGAGTACTTC
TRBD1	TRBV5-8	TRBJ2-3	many	CASSRETGASTDTQYF	TGTGCCAGCAGCCGAGAGACAGGGGCTAGCACAGATACGCAGTATTTT